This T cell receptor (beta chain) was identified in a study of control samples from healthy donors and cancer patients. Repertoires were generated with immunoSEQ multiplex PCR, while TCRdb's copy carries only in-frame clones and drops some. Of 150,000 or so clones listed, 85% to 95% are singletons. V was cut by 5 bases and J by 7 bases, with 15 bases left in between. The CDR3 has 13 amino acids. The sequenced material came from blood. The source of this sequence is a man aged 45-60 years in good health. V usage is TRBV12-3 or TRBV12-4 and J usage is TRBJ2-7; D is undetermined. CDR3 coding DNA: TGTGCCAGCAGTCTCGACCAGGTTTCGGAGCAGTACTTC. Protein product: CASSLDQVSEQYF.